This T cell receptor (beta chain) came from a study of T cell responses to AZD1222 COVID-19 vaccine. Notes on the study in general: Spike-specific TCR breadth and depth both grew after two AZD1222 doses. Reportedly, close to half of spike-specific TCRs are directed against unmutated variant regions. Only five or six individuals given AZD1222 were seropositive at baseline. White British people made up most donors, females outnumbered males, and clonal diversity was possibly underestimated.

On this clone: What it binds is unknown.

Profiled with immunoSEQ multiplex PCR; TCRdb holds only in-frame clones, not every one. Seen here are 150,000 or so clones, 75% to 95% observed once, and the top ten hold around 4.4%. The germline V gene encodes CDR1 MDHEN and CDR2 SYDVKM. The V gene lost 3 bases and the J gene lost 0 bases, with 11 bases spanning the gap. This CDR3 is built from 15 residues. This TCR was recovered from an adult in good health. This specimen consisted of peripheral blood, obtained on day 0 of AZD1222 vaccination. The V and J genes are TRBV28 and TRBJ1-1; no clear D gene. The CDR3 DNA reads TGTGCCAGCAGTTTCTCACGGACTATGAACACTGAAGCTTTCTTT. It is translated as CASSFSRTMNTEAFF.